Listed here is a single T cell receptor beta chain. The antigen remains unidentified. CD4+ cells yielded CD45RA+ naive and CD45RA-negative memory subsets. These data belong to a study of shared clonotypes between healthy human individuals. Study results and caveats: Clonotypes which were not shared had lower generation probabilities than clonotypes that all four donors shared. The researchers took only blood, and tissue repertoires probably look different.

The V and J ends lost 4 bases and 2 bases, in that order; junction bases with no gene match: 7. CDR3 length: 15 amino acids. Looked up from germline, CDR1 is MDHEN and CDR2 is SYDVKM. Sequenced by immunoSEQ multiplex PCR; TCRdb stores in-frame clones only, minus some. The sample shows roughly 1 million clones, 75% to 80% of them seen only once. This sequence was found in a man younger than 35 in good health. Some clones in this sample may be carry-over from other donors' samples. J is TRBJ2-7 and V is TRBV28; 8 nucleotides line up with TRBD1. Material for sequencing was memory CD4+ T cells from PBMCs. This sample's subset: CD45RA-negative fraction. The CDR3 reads CASSSTGTGAYEQYF. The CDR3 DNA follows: TGTGCCAGCAGTTCCACCGGGACAGGAGCCTACGAGCAGTACTTC.